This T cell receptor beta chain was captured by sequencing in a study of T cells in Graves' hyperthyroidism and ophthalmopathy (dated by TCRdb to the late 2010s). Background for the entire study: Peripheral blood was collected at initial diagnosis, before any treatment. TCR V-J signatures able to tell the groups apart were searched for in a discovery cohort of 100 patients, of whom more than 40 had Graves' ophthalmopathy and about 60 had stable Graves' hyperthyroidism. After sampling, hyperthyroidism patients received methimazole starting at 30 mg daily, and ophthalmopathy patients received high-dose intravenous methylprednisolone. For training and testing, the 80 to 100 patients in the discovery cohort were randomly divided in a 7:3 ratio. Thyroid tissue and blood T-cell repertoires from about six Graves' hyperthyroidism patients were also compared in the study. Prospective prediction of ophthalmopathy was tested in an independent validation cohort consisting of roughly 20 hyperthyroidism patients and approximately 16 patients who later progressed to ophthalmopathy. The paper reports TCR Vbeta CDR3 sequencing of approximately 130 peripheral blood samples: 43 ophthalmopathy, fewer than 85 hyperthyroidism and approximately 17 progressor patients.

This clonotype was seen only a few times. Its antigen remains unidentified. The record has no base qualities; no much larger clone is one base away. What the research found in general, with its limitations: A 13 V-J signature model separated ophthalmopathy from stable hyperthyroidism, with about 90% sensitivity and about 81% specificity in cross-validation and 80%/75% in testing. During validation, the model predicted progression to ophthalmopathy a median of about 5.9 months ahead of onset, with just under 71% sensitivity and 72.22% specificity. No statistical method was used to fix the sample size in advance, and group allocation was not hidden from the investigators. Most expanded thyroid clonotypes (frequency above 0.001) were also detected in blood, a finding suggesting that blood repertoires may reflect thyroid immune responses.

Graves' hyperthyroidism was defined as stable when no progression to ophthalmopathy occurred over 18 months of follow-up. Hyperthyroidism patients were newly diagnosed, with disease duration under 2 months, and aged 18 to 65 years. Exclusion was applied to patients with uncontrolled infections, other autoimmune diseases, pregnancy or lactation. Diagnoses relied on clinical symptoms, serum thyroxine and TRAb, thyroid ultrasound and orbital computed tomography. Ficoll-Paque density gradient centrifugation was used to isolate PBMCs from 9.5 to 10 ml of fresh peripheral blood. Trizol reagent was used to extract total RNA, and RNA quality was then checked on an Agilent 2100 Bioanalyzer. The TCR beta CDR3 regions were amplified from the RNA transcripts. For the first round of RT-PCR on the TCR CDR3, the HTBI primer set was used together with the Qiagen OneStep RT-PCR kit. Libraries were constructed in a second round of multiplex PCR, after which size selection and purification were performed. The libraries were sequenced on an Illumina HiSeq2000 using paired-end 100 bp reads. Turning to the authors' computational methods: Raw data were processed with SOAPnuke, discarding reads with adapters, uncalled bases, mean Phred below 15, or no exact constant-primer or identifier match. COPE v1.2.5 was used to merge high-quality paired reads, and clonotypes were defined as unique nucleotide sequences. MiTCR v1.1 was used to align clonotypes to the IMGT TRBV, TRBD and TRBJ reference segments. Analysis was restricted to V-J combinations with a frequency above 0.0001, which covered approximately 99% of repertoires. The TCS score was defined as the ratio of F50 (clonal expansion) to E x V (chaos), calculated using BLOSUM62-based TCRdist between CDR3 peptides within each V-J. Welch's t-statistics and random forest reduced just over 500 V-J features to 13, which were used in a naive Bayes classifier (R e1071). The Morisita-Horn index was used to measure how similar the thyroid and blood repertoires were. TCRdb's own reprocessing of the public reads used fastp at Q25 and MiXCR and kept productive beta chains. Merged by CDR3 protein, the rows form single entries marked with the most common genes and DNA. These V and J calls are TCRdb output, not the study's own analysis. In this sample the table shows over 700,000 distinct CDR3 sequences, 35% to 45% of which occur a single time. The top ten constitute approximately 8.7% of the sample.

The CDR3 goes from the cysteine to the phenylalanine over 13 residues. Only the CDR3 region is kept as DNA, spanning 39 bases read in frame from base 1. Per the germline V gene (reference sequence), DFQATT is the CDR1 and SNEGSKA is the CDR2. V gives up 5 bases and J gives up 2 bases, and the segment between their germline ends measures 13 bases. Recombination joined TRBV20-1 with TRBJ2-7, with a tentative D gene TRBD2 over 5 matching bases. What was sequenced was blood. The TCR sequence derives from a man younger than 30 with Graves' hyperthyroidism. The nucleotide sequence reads TGCAGTGCTCTTCGGGAACTTACCTACGAGCAGTACTTC. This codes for CSALRELTYEQYF.